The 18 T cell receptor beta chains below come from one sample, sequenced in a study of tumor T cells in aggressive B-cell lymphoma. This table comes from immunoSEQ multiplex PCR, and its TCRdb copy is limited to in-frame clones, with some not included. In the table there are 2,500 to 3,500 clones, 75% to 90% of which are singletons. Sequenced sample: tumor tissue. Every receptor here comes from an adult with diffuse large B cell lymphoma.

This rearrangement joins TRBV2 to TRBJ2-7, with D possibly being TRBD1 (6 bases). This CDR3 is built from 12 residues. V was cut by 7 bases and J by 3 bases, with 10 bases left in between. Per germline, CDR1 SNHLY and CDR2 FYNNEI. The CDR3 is CASIPDSYEQYF. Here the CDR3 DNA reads TGTGCCAGCATCCCGGACAGCTACGAGCAGTACTTC.

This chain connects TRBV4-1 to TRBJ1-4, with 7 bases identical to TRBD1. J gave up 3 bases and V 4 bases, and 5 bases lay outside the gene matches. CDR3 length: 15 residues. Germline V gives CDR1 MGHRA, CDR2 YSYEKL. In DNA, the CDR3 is TGCGCCAGCAGCCGCCGGACAGGATCTAATGAAAAACTGTTTTTT. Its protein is CASSRRTGSNEKLFF.

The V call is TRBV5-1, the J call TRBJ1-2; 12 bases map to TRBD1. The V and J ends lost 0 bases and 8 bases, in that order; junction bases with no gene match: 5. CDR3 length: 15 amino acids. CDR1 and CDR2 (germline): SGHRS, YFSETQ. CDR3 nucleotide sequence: TGCGCCAGCAGCTTGGCCGGGACAGGGGGCGAAGGCTACACCTTC. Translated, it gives CASSLAGTGGEGYTF. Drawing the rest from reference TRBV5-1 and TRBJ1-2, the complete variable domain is KAGVTQTPRYLIKTRGQQVTLSCSPISGHRSVSWYQQTPGQGLQFLFEYFSETQRNKGNFPGRFSGRQFSNSRSEMNVSTLELGDSALYLCASSLAGTGGEGYTFGSGTRLTVV.

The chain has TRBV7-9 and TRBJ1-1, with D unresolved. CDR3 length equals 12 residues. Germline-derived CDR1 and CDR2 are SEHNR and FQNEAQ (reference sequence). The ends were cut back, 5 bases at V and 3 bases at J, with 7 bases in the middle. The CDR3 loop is CASSVSHTEAFF. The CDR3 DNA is TGTGCCAGCAGCGTCTCTCACACTGAAGCTTTCTTT.

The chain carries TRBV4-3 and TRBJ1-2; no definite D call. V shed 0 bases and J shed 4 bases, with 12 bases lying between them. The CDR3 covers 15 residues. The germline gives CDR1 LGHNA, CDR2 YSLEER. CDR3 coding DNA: TGCGCCAGCAGCCAAGATCCGGGGTTCACCTATGGCTACACCTTC. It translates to CASSQDPGFTYGYTF.

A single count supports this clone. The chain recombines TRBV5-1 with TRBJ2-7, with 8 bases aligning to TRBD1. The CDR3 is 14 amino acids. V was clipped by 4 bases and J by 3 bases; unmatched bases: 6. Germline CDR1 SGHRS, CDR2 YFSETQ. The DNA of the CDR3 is TGCGCCAGCAGCGGGACAGGAATTATCTACGAGCAGTACTTC. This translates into CASSGTGIIYEQYF. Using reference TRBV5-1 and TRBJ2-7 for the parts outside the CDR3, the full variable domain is KAGVTQTPRYLIKTRGQQVTLSCSPISGHRSVSWYQQTPGQGLQFLFEYFSETQRNKGNFPGRFSGRQFSNSRSEMNVSTLELGDSALYLCASSGTGIIYEQYFGPGTRLTVT.

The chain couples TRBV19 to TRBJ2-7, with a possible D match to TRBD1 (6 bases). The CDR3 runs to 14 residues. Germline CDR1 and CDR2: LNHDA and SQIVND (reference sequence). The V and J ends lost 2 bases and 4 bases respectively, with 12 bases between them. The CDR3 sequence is CASSIRGGGYEQYF. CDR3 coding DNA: TGTGCCAGTAGTATACGAGGGGGTGGGTACGAGCAGTACTTC.

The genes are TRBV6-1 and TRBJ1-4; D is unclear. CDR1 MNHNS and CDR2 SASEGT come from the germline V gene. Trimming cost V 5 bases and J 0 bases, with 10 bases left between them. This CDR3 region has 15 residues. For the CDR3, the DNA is TGTGCCAGCAGTAGGGAACTAGCAACTAATGAAAAACTGTTTTTT. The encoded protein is CASSRELATNEKLFF.

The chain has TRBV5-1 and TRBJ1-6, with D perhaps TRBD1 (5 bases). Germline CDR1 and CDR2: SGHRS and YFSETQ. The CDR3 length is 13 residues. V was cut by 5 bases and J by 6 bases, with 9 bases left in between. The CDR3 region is CASRPDSNSPLHF. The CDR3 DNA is TGCGCCAGCAGACCAGACAGTAATTCACCCCTCCACTTT.

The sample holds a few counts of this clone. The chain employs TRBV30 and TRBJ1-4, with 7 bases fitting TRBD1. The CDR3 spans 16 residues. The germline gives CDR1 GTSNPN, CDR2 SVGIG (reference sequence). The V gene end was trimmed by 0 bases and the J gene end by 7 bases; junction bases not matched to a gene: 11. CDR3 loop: CAWSVPTGVVAEKLFF. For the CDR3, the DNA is TGTGCCTGGAGTGTTCCCACAGGGGTAGTGGCTGAAAAACTGTTTTTT.

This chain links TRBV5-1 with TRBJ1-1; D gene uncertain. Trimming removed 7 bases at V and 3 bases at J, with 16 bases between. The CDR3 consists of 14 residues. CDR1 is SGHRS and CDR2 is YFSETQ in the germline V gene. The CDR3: CASCRGVTDTEAFF. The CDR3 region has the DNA TGCGCCAGCTGTCGGGGTGTGACGGACACTGAAGCTTTCTTT. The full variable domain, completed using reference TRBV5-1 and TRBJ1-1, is KAGVTQTPRYLIKTRGQQVTLSCSPISGHRSVSWYQQTPGQGLQFLFEYFSETQRNKGNFPGRFSGRQFSNSRSEMNVSTLELGDSALYLCASCRGVTDTEAFFGQGTRLTVV.

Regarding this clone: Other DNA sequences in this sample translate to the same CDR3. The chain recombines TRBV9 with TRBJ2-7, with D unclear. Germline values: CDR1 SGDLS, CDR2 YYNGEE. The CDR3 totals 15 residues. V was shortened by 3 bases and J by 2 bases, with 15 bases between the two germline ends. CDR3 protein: CASSAARGETYEQYF. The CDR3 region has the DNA TGTGCCAGCAGCGCCGCTCGAGGCGAAACCTACGAGCAGTACTTC.

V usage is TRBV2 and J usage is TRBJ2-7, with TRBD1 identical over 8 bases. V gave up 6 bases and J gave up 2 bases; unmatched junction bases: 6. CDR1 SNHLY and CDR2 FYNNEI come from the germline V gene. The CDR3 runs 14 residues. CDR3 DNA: TGTGCCAGCAGGGGCGGGACAGGTACCTACGAGCAGTACTTC. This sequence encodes CASRGGTGTYEQYF.

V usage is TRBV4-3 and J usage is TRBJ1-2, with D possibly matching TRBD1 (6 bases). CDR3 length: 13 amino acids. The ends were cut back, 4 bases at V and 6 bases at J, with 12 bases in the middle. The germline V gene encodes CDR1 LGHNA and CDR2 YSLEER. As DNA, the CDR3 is TGCGCCAGCAGCCCCCGGACAGAGGATGGCTACACCTTC. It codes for CASSPRTEDGYTF.

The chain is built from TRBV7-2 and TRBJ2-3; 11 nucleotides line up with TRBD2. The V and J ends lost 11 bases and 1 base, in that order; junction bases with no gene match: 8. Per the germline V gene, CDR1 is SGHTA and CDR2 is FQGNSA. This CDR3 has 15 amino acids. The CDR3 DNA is TGTGCCGGCGTAGCGACTAGCGGGGGCACAGATACGCAGTATTTT. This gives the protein CAGVATSGGTDTQYF.

The CDR3 reads CSVLGVRYRTEAFF. CDR3 coding DNA: TGCAGCGTCCTCGGGGTCAGATATCGGACTGAAGCTTTCTTT. The rearrangement joins TRBV29-1 to TRBJ1-1; D is undetermined. The germline V gene has CDR1 SQVTM and CDR2 ANQGSEA. Trimming left V 6 bases short and J 5 bases short, with 19 bases between. The CDR3 sequence is 14 residues long. Full variable domain (rest looked up from reference TRBV29-1 and TRBJ1-1): SAVISQKPSRDICQRGTSLTIQCQVDSQVTMMFWYRQQPGQSLTLIATANQGSEATYESGFVIDKFPISRPNLTFSTLTVSNMSPEDSSIYLCSVLGVRYRTEAFFGQGTRLTVV.

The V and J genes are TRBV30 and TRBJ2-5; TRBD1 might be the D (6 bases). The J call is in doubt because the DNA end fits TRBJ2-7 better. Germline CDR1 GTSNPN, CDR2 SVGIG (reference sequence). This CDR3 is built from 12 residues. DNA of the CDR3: TGTGCCTGGAACTTACAGGGCGGCGAGCAGTACTTC. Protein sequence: CAWNLQGGEQYF.

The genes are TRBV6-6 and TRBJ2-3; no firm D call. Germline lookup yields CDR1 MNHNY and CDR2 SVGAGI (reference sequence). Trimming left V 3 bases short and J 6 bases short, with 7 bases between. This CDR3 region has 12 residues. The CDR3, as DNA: TGTGCCAGCAGTTATGAGGTGGATACGCAGTATTTT. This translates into CASSYEVDTQYF.